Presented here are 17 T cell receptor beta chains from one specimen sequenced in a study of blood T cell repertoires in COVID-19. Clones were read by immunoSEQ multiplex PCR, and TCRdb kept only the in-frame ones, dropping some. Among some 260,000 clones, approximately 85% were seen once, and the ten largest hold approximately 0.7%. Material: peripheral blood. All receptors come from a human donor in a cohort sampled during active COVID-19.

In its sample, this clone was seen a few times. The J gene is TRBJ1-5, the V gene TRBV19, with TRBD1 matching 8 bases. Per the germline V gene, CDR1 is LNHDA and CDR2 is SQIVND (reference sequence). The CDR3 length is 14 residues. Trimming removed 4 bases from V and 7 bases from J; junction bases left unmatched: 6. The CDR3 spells CASSRQGSGQPQHF. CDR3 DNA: TGTGCCAGTAGTAGACAGGGGTCGGGGCAGCCCCAGCATTTT.

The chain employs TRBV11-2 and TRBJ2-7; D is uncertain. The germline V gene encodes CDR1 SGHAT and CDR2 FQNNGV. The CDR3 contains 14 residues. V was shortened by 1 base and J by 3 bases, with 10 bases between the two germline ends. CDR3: CASSLGKPYYEQYF. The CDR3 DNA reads TGTGCCAGCAGCTTAGGTAAGCCTTACTACGAGCAGTACTTC.

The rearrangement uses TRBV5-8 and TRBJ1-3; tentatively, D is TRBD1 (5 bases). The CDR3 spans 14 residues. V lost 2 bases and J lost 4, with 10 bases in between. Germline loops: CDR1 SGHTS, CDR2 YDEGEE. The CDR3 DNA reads TGTGCCAGCAGCTTCCAGGGTCTGGGAAACACCATATATTTT. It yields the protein CASSFQGLGNTIYF. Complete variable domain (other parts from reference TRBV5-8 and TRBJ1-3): EAGVTQSPTHLIKTRGQQATLRCSPISGHTSVYWYQQALGLGLQFLLWYDEGEERNRGNFPPRFSGRQFPNYSSELNVNALELEDSALYLCASSFQGLGNTIYFGEGSWLTVV.

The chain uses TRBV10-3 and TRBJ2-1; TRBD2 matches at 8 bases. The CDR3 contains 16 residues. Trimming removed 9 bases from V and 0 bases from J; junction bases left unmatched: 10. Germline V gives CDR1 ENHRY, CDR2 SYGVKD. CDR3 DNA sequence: TGTGCCATAAGAACTAGCGGTTCGAGCTCCTACAATGAGCAGTTCTTC. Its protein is CAIRTSGSSSYNEQFF.

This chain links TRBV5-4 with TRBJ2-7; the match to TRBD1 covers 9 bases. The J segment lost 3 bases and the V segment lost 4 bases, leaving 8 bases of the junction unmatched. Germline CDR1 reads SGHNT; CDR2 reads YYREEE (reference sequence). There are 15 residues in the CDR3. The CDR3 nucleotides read TGTGCCAGCAGCCCCCGGACAGGGGTAAACTACGAGCAGTACTTC. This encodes CASSPRTGVNYEQYF.

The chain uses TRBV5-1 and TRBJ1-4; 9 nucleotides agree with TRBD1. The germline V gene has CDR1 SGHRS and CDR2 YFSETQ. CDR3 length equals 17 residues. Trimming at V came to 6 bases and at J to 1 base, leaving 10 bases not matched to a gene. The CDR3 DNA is TGCGCCAGCACCAGGGGGGGACAGGGAGAAACTAATGAAAAACTGTTTTTT. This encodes CASTRGGQGETNEKLFF.

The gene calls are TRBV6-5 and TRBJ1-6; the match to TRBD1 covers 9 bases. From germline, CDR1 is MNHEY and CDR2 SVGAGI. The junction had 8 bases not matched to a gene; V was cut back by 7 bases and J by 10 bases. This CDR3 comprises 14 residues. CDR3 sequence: CASTRDREGSPLHF. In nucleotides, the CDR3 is TGTGCCAGCACCCGGGACAGGGAGGGCTCACCCCTCCACTTT.

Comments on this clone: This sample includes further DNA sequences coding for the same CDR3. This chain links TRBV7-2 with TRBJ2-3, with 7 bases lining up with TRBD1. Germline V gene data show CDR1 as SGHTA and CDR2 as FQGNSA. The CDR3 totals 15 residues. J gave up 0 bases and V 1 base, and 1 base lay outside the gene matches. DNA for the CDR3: TGTGCCAGCAGCTTAGACAGGGGTAGCACAGATACGCAGTATTTT. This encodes CASSLDRGSTDTQYF.

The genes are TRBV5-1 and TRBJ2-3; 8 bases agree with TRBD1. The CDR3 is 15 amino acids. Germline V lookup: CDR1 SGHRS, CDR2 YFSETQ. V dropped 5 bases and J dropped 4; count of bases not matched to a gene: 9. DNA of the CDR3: TGCGCCAGCAGACGAGGACAGGGATCGTCAGATACGCAGTATTTT. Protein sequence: CASRRGQGSSDTQYF.

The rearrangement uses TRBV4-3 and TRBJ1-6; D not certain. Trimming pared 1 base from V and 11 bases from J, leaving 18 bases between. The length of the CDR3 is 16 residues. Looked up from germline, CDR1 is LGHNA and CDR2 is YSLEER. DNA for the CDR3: TGCGCCAGCAGCCAAGGATACGGGGATGATATGACACCCCTCCACTTT. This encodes CASSQGYGDDMTPLHF.

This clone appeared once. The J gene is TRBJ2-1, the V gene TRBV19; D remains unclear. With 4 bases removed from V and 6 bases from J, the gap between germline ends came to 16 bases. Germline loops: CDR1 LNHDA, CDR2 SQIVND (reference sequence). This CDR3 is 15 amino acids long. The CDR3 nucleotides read TGTGCCAGTAGTACCAGAACATCGCCCCGCAATGAGCAGTTCTTC. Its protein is CASSTRTSPRNEQFF.

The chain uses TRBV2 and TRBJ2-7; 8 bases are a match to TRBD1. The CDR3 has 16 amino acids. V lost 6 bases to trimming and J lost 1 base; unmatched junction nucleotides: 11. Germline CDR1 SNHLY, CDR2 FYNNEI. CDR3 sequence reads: CASRLYPGQASYEQYF. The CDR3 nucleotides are TGTGCCAGCAGGCTATATCCGGGACAGGCTTCCTACGAGCAGTACTTC. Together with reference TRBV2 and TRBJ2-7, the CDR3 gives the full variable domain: EPEVTQTPSHQVTQMGQEVILRCVPISNHLYFYWYRQILGQKVEFLVSFYNNEISEKSEIFDDQFSVERPDGSNFTLKIRSTKLEDSAMYFCASRLYPGQASYEQYFGPGTRLTVT.

This chain's CDR3 is CASRTGVNTEAFF. The CDR3 nucleotides are TGTGCCAGCAGGACAGGGGTGAACACTGAAGCTTTCTTT. The V gene is TRBV11-3, the J gene TRBJ1-1; the match to TRBD1 covers 8 bases. V lost 6 bases to trimming and J lost 0 bases; unmatched junction nucleotides: 0. The V gene's germline CDR1 is SGHNT and CDR2 YENEEA. There are 13 residues in the CDR3.

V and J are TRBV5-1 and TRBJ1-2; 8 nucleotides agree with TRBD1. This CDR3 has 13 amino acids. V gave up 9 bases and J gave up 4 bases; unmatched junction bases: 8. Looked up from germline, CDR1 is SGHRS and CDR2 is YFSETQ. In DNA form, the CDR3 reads TGCGCCATTGGCAGGGGGCTAGGCTATGGCTACACCTTC. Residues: CAIGRGLGYGYTF.

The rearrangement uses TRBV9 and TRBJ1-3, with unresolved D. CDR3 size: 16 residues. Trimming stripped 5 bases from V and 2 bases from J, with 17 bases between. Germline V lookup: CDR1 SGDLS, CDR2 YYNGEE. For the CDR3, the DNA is TGTGCCAGCAGTATAAGCGGGAGGGTGACTGGAAACACCATATATTTT. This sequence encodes CASSISGRVTGNTIYF.

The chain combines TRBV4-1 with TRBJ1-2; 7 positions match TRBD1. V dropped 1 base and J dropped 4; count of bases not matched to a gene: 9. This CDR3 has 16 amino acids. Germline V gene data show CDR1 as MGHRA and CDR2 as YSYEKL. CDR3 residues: CASSQVQGIQTYGYTF. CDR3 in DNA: TGCGCCAGCAGCCAAGTACAGGGGATACAGACCTATGGCTACACCTTC.

The CDR3, as DNA: TGTGCCAGCGGACAGGGGCCAGCGGGAGGCTACACCTTC. Translating it yields CASGQGPAGGYTF. The chain carries TRBV19 and TRBJ1-2, with TRBD1 matching 9 bases. CDR3 size: 13 residues. The junction had 10 bases not matched to a gene; V was cut back by 9 bases and J by 8 bases. Germline CDR1 LNHDA, CDR2 SQIVND (reference sequence).